The T cell receptor beta chain described here comes from a study of cytomegalovirus exposure and HLA in healthy donors. Overall study findings and caveats: Cytomegalovirus status was reportedly diagnosed by the classifier with high sensitivity and specificity. Sequencing likely generated an artifact that appeared as a cluster of highly shared sequence variants. Accurate prediction of most subjects' HLA-A and HLA-B alleles from TCR beta sequences was reported. Association of a missense DCLRE1C variant with TCR beta V- and J-gene trimming was reported in a later analysis.

Amplification used 60 Vbeta primers and 13 Jbeta primers. Only in-frame clones appear in the TCRdb table, and some are missing; sequencing was by immunoSEQ multiplex PCR. This sample has 150,000 to 180,000 clones, with about 80% found just once. Concerning this clone itself: Its antigen is unknown.

This sequence was found in a man between 25 and 39 years old in good health and CMV-seropositive. Sequencing was carried out using PBMCs.

In DNA form, the CDR3 reads TGCGCCAGCAGCCAAGATCGGGGAACTGGAAACACCATATATTTT. This encodes CASSQDRGTGNTIYF. The gene calls are TRBV4-1 and TRBJ1-3; D ambiguous. The CDR3 is made up of 15 amino acids. Trimming left V 0 bases short and J 2 bases short, with 8 bases between. Germline CDR1 reads MGHRA; CDR2 reads YSYEKL.